The present TCR beta chain was sequenced within a study of OX40 agonist ivuxolimab in advanced cancers. Study context: Past anti-PD-1, anti-PD-L1 or anti-CTLA-4 therapy was accepted, and roughly 38% had received some. Of the patients, three showed partial responses, one with hepatocellular carcinoma and two with cutaneous melanoma.

The study's findings and limits: Low levels of normalized T-cell clonal expansion also appeared in some nonresponders.

Points on this clone: What it binds is unknown.

Profiling relied on immunoSEQ multiplex PCR, and the TCRdb table lists in-frame clones only, not all of them. The data hold more than 90,000 clones, with about 80% observed a single time. V was cut by 1 base and J by 5 bases, with 17 bases left in between. Germline lookup yields CDR1 MDHEN and CDR2 SYDVKM. CDR3 length equals 16 residues. Sequencing used CD4+ or CD8+ T cells sorted from blood, obtained in a trial of the OX40 agonist ivuxolimab. This receptor was obtained from an adult with an advanced solid tumor such as melanoma, head and neck, liver or kidney cancer. The chain combines TRBV28 with TRBJ1-2, with D unclear. The CDR3 nucleotides are TGTGCCAGCAGTTTATCCGACACCCCTTTTTCGTATGGCTACACCTTC. Protein sequence: CASSLSDTPFSYGYTF.